Here is one T cell receptor (beta chain) with its context. The specificity of this receptor is unknown. No base qualities exist here, and no much larger clone lies one base off it. These data are taken from a study of radiation and T cells in renal cell carcinoma (dated by TCRdb to about 2020). Describing the broader study: The samples were obtained from a clinical trial, where primary renal cell carcinomas were treated with 15 Gy stereotactic body radiation therapy and then removed by nephrectomy 4 weeks afterward. A total of 53 samples underwent TCR beta sequencing, made up of roughly 26 tumors and roughly 27 peripheral blood samples. A total of 4 million to 5 million unique CDR3 nucleotide sequences, encoding fewer than 3,000,000 unique CDR3 amino acid sequences, were found across all 55 or so samples. The paper's findings and limits, for the study overall: Effects of radiation dose or scheduling on the TCR repertoire could not be addressed with the single-armed trial design. Because no pretreatment tumor biopsies were available, whether clonotypes were present in the tumor at baseline could not be determined. In blood, the top tumor clonotypes increased between baseline and 2 weeks post-radiation and then shrank by 4 weeks, which suggests that tumor-resident clones expanded only transiently. Dynamics of the blood repertoire were not tracked past 4 weeks after treatment.

CDR3 length: 16 amino acids, cysteine to phenylalanine. Only the CDR3 portion is preserved as DNA: 48 bases, with reading frame beginning at the first base. V drops 4 bases and J drops 0 bases, leaving 11 bases in between. Sequences SGHRS (CDR1) and YFSETQ (CDR2) are obtained from the germline V gene. TCR beta libraries were generated from genomic DNA with the immunoSEQ kit, following the manufacturer's recommendations. Library preparation used a first multiplex PCR with proprietary primers, then a second PCR adding unique barcodes, with bead cleanups after each round. Each sample batch included a kit-provided positive control reaction and a negative control reaction. The final libraries were assessed on an Agilent 4200 TapeStation D1000 ScreenTape, pooled by volume, and quantified by qPCR. Sequencing was performed on an Illumina NextSeq500 with a MidOutput 150-cycle cartridge, and 156 Read1 and 15 Index1 cycles were run with kit custom primers. The pooled library was loaded at 0.9 to 1 pM, with a roughly 20% PhiX control spiked in. Per the authors' processing: Vendor-processed data were analyzed in R, with a clonotype defined as all T cells sharing the same CDR3 nucleotide sequence. In the clone abundance analyses, frequencies were normalized to the 10,000 most abundant clones in each sample. Before analysis, public T cell clones were removed, and these numbered fewer than six per sample on average. Tumor-enriched clonotypes and baseline blood-enriched clonotypes were defined as those with an abundance difference of at least 32-fold between compartments. A beta-binomial differential abundance model was used to identify clonotypes that were expanded or contracted between blood time points. Tumor-blood repertoire similarity was measured with the Baroni-Urbani and Buser coefficient, and group comparisons used two-tailed Wilcoxon tests in R. In its TCRdb copy, this immuneACCESS table keeps in-frame sequences only and misses some clones. Where compared with another copy, unresolved V genes explain less than half of these, and the others have no known cause. Clone size and V and J calls were adopted from that table, with D and trimming inferred from the DNA. This sample has roughly 130,000 clones in its table, and more than 75% of those were observed once. The ten largest clones capture 5.5% to 6.5% of the sample.

The time point tag for this specimen amounts to: blood 2 weeks post-SBRT. The treatment or condition label for this specimen denotes: 15 Gy SBRT to primary tumor, nephrectomy 4 weeks later. To track tumor-enriched clonotypes, serial peripheral blood was sampled from radiation-treated patients at baseline and at 2 weeks and 4 weeks after SBRT. All patients had renal cell carcinoma with clear cell pathology. The QIAamp DNA Blood Mini Kit (Qiagen) was used to prepare genomic DNA for TCR sequencing. The analyses included just those samples that passed every quality control check. The sequence came from a woman in her 70s with renal cell carcinoma. The sample was blood, taken from a patient whose treatment included radiotherapy and nephrectomy. The rearrangement joined TRBV5-1 to TRBJ2-6; there is no confident call for the D gene. CDR3 reads: CASSTAPHSGANVLTF. The bases are TGCGCCAGCAGCACGGCACCCCACTCTGGGGCCAACGTCCTGACTTTC. The full variable domain, with segments outside the CDR3 supplied by the reference TRBV5-1 and TRBJ2-6 proteins, appears as KAGVTQTPRYLIKTRGQQVTLSCSPISGHRSVSWYQQTPGQGLQFLFEYFSETQRNKGNFPGRFSGRQFSNSRSEMNVSTLELGDSALYLCASSTAPHSGANVLTFGAGSRLTVL.